This T cell receptor beta chain was sequenced for a study of Ad26.COV2.S vaccination and SARS-CoV-2 variants. Overall study: The study gave Ad26.COV2.S intramuscularly, once or twice 56 days apart.

Study-level points and caveats: Vaccinees and placebo recipients showed similar non-spike TCR breadth.

A word on this clone: Its antigen is still unknown.

CDR1 and CDR2 (germline): SGHNT, YYREEE (reference sequence). V was trimmed by 7 bases and J by 7 bases, leaving 23 bases between them. This CDR3 has 15 residues. TCRdb keeps only in-frame clones here, not all; method: immunoSEQ multiplex PCR. The sample has roughly 390,000 clones; 80% to 90% are singletons. Treatment noted: around 19 received Ad26.COV2.S at low or high dose, single or two shots; roughly five received placebo; per-sample allocation not given. Day 63 following the first vaccine or placebo injection was when the samples were taken. The shot given was an Ad26 vector that makes Wuhan-strain SARS-CoV-2 spike.

This TCR was recovered from a person aged 18-65 years who received the Ad26.COV2.S COVID-19 vaccine or a placebo. The chain recombines TRBV5-4 with TRBJ2-5; possibly TRBD2 for D (5 bases). The sample here was peripheral blood, taken in a trial of Ad26.COV2.S vaccine versus placebo. CDR3 nucleotide sequence: TGTGCCAGCCGCCCCGGGAATCTAGCCCCGGGGACCCAGTACTTC. Translation: CASRPGNLAPGTQYF.